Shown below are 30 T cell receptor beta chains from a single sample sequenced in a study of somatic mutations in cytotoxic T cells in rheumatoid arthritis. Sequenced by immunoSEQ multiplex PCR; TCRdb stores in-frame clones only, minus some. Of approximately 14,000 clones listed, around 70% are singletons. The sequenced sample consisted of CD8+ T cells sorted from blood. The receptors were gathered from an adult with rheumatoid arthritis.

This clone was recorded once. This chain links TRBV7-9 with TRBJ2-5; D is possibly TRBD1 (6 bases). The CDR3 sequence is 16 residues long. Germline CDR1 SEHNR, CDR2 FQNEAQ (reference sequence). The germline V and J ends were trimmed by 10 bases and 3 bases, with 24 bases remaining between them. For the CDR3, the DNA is TGTGCCACCGCACCAGGGGCGGCTCCAGAGGAAGAGACCCAGTACTTC. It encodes CATAPGAAPEEETQYF.

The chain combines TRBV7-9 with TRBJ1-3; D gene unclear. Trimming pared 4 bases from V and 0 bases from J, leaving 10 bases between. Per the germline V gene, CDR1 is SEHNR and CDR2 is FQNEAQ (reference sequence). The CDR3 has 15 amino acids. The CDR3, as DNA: TGTGCCAGCAGCTGGACGGGTCTCTCTGGAAACACCATATATTTT. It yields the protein CASSWTGLSGNTIYF.

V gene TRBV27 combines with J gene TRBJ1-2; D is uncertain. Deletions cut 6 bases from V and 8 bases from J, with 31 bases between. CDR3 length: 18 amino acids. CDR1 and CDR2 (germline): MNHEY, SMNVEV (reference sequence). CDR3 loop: CASSQTAISGPTPRGYTF. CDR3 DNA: TGTGCCAGCAGCCAAACCGCCATCTCCGGGCCCACTCCAAGGGGCTACACCTTC.

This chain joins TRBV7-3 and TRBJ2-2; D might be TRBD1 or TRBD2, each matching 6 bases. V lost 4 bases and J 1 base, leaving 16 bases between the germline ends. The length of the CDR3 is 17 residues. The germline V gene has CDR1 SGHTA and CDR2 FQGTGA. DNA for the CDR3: TGTGCCAGCAGCTCGGGGAGGACAGAGATGAACACCGGGGAGCTGTTTTTT. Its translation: CASSSGRTEMNTGELFF.

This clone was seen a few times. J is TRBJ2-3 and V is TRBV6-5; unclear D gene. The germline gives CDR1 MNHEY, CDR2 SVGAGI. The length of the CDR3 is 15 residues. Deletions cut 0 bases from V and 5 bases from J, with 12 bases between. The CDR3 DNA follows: TGTGCCAGCAGTTACTCGTCGAACTTTAGAGATACGCAGTATTTT. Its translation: CASSYSSNFRDTQYF.

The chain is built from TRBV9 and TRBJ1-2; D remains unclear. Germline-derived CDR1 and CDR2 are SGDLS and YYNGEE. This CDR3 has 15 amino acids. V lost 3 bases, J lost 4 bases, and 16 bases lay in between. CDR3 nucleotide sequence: TGTGCCAGCAGCGGAACCTCACCAGTCGGCTATGGCTACACCTTC. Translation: CASSGTSPVGYGYTF.

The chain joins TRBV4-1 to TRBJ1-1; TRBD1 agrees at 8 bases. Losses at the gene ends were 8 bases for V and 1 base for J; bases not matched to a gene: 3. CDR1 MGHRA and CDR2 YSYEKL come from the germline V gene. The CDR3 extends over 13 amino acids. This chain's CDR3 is CASFGQGNTEAFF. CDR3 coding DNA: TGCGCCAGCTTCGGACAGGGGAACACTGAAGCTTTCTTT.

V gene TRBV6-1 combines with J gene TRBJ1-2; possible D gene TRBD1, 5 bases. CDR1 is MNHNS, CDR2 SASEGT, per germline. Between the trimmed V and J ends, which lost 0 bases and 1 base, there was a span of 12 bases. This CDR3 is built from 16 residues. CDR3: CASSEALRGNNYGYTF. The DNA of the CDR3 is TGTGCCAGCAGTGAAGCATTAAGGGGAAATAACTATGGCTACACCTTC.

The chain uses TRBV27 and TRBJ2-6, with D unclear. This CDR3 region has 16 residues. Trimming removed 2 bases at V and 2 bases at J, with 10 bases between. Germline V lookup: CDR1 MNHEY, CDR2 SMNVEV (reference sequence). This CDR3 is CASSLIGVTGANVLTF. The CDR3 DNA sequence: TGTGCCAGCAGTTTAATTGGGGTGACTGGGGCCAACGTCCTGACTTTC.

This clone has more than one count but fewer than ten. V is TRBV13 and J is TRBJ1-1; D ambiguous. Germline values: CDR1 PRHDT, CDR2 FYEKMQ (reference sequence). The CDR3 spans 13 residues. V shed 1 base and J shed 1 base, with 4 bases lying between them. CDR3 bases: TGTGCCAGCAGCTTAGCTGAGAACACTGAAGCTTTCTTT. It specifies CASSLAENTEAFF. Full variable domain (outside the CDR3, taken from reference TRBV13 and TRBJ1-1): AAGVIQSPRHLIKEKRETATLKCYPIPRHDTVYWYQQGPGQDPQFLISFYEKMQSDKGSIPDRFSAQQFSDYHSELNMSSLELGDSALYFCASSLAENTEAFFGQGTRLTVV.

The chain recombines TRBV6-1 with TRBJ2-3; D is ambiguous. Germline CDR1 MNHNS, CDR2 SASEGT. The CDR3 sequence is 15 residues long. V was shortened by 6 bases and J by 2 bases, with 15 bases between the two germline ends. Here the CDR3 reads CASSQILILTDTQYF. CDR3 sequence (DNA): TGTGCCAGCAGCCAAATCCTCATACTCACAGATACGCAGTATTTT.

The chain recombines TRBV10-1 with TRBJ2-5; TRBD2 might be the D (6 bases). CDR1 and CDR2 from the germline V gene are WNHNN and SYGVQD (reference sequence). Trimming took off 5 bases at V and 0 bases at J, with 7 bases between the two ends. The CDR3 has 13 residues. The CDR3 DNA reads TGCGCCAGCAGTCGGGACTACCAAGAGACCCAGTACTTC. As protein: CASSRDYQETQYF.

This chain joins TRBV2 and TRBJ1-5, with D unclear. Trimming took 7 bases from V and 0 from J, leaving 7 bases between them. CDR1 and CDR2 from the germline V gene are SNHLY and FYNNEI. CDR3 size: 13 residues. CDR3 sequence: CASNDGSNQPQHF. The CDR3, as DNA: TGTGCCAGCAACGACGGTAGCAATCAGCCCCAGCATTTT.

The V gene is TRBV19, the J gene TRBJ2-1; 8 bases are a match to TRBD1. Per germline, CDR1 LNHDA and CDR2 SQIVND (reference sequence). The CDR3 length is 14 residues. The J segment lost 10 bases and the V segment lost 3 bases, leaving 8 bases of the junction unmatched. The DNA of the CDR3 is TGTGCCAGTAGTATTCAGACAGGGGCTTTCGAGCAGTTCTTC. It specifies CASSIQTGAFEQFF.

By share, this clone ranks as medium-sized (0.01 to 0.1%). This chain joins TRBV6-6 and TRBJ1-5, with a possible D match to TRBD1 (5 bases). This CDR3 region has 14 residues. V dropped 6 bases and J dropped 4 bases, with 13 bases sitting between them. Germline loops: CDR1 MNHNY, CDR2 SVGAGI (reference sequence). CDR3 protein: CASSRQPANQPQHF. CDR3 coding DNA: TGTGCCAGCAGCCGACAGCCGGCAAATCAGCCCCAGCATTTT.

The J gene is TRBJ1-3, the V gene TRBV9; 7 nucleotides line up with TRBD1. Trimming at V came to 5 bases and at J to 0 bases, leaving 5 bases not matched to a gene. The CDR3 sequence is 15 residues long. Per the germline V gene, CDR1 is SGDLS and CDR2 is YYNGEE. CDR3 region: CASSTGVSSGNTIYF. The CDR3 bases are TGTGCCAGCAGTACAGGGGTTTCCTCTGGAAACACCATATATTTT. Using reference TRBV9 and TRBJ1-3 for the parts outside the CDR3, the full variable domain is DSGVTQTPKHLITATGQRVTLRCSPRSGDLSVYWYQQSLDQGLQFLIQYYNGEERAKGNILERFSAQQFPDLHSELNLSSLELGDSALYFCASSTGVSSGNTIYFGEGSWLTVV.

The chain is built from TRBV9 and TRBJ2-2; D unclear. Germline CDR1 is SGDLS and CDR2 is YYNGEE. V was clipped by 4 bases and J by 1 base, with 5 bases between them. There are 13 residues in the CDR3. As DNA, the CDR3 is TGTGCCAGCAGCACCGGGAACACCGGGGAGCTGTTTTTT. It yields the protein CASSTGNTGELFF.

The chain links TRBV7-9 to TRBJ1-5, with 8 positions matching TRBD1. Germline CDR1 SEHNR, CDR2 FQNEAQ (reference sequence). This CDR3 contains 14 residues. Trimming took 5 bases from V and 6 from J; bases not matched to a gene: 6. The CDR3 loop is CASSKDRGAQPQHF. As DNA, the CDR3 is TGTGCCAGCAGCAAAGACAGGGGTGCTCAGCCCCAGCATTTT.

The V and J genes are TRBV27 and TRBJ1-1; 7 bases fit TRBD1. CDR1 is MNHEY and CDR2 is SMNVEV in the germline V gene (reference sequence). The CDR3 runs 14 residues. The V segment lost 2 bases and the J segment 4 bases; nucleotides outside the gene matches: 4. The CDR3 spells CASSLTGVTTEAFF. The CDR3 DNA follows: TGTGCCAGCAGTTTAACAGGGGTTACCACTGAAGCTTTCTTT.

For the CDR3, the DNA is TGTGCCAGCAGTTACTCGGTGAACACTGAAGCTTTCTTT. Amino acids: CASSYSVNTEAFF. The chain employs TRBV6-5 and TRBJ1-1; no clear D gene. This CDR3 comprises 13 residues. CDR1 and CDR2 (germline): MNHEY, SVGAGI. V was pared by 0 bases and J by 0 bases, with 2 bases between.

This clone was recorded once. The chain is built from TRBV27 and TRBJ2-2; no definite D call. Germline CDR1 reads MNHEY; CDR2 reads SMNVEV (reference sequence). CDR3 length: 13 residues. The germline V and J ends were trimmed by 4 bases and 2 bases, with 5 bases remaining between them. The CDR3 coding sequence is TGTGCCAGCAGTTGGGTCAACACCGGGGAGCTGTTTTTT. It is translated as CASSWVNTGELFF.

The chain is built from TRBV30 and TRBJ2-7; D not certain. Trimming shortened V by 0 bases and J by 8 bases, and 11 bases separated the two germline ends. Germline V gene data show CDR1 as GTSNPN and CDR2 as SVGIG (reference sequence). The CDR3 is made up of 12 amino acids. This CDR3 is CAWSVLGRQQYF. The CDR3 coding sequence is TGTGCCTGGAGTGTGCTCGGCCGACAGCAGTACTTC. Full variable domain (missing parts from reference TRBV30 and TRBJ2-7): SQTIHQWPATLVQPVGSPLSLECTVEGTSNPNLYWYRQAAGRGLQLLFYSVGIGQISSEVPQNLSASRPQDRQFILSSKKLLLSDSGFYLCAWSVLGRQQYFGPGTRLTVT.

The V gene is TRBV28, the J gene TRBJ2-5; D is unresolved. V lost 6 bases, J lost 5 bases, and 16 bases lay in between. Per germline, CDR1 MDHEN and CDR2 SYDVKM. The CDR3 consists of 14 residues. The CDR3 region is CASRDRPGWETQYF. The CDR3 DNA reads TGTGCCAGCAGGGACCGCCCTGGGTGGGAGACCCAGTACTTC.

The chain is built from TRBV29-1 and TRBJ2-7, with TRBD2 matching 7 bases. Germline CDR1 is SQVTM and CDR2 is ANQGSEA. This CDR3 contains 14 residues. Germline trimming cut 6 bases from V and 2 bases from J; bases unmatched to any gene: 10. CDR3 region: CSVWGTNQTYEQYF. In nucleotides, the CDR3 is TGCAGCGTGTGGGGGACTAACCAAACCTACGAGCAGTACTTC.

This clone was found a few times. The CDR3 is CASSLTDRSYEQYF. CDR3 bases: TGTGCCAGCAGCTTAACCGACAGGTCCTACGAGCAGTACTTC. J is TRBJ2-7 and V is TRBV13, with D perhaps TRBD1 (6 bases). This CDR3 is built from 14 residues. CDR1 and CDR2 from the germline V gene are PRHDT and FYEKMQ (reference sequence). Trimming took off 2 bases at V and 1 base at J, with 9 bases between the two ends.

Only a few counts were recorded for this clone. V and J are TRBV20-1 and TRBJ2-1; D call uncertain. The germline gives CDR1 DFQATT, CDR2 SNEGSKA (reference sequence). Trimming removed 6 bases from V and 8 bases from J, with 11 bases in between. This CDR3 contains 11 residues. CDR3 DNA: TGCAGTGCCTCCAAACTCTATGAGCAGTTCTTC. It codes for CSASKLYEQFF.

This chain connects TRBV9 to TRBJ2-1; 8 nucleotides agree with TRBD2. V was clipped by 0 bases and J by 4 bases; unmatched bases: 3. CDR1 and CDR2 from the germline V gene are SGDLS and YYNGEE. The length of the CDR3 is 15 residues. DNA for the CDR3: TGTGCCAGCAGCGTAGCGGGGGGGCTTTACAATGAGCAGTTCTTC. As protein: CASSVAGGLYNEQFF.

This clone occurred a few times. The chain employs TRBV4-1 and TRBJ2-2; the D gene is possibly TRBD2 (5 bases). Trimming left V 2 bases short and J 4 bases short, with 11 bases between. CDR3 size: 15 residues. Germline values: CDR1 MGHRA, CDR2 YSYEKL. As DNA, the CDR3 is TGCGCCAGCAGCCAACGGGATACGGGCACCGGGGAGCTGTTTTTT. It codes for CASSQRDTGTGELFF.

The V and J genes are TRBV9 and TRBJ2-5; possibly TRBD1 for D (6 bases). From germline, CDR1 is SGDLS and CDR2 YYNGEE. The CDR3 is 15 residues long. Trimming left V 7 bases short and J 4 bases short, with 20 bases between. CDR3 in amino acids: CASSGGQPWGETQYF. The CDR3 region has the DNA TGTGCCAGCTCCGGCGGACAGCCATGGGGAGAGACCCAGTACTTC.

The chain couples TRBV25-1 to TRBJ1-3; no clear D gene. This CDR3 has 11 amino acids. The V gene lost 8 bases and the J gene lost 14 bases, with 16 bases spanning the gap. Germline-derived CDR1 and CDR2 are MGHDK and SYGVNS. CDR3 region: CASSSGALLYF. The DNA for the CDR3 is TGTGCCAGCTCTTCGGGAGCTCTCTTATATTTT.